The clone carrying this T cell receptor beta chain was recorded once. Its cognate antigen is unknown. PCR involved 60 Vbeta and 13 Jbeta primers. Measured with immunoSEQ multiplex PCR; TCRdb has only the in-frame clones, and not every one. The sample comprises about 110,000 clones, about 72% of which are singletons, and about 2.5% rests with the top ten. Germline loops: CDR1 LGHNA, CDR2 YNFKEQ. Trimming stripped 6 bases from V and 8 bases from J, with 20 bases between. This CDR3 comprises 15 residues. The entry originates in a study of cytomegalovirus exposure and HLA in healthy donors. General observations from the study: For most TCR beta V segments, an earlier analysis put the productive rate at about 87% or about 30% of the time.

The V gene is TRBV4-2, the J gene TRBJ2-1; TRBD1 might be the D (5 bases). Material: PBMCs. The clonotype was recovered from a man between 18 and 29 years old in good health and CMV-seronegative. The CDR3 here is CASRGVTKSGYEQFF. In DNA, the CDR3 is TGTGCCAGCAGAGGGGTCACAAAGAGTGGGTATGAGCAGTTCTTC.